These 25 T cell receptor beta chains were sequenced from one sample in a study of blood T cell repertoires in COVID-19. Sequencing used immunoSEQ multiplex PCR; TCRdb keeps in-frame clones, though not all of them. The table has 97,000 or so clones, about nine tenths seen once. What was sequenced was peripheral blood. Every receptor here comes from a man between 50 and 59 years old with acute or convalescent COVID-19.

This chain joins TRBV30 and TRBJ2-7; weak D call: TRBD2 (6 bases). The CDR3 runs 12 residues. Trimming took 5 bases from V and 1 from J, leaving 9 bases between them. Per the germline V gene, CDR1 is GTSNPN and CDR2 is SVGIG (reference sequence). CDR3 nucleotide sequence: TGTGCCTGGGGGGGGACTTCCTACGAGCAGTACTTC. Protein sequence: CAWGGTSYEQYF.

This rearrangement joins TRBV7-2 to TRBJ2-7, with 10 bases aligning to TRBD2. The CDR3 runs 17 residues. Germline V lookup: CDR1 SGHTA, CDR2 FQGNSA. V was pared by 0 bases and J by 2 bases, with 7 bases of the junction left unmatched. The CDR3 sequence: CASSLARLAGGPYEQYF. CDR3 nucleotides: TGTGCCAGCAGCTTAGCGCGATTAGCGGGGGGCCCCTACGAGCAGTACTTC. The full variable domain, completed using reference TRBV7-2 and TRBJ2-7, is GAGVSQSPSNKVTEKGKDVELRCDPISGHTALYWYRQSLGQGLEFLIYFQGNSAPDKSGLPSDRFSAERTGGSVSTLTIQRTQQEDSAVYLCASSLARLAGGPYEQYFGPGTRLTVT.

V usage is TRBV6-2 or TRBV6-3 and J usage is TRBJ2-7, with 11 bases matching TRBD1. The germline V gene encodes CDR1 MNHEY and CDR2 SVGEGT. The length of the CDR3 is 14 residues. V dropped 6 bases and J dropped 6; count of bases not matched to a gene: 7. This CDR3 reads CASSRTGGLGEQYF. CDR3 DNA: TGTGCCAGCAGCAGGACAGGGGGCTTGGGCGAGCAGTACTTC.

The CDR3 DNA reads TGTGCCAGCAGCTCAGGGGCCCAAGCTTTCTTT. This sequence encodes CASSSGAQAFF. V and J are TRBV11-3 and TRBJ1-1, with D perhaps matching TRBD1 (6 bases). Trimming left V 4 bases short and J 9 bases short, with 9 bases between. There are 11 residues in the CDR3. The germline CDR1 and CDR2 sequences are SGHNT and YENEEA. The variable domain in full, with the rest retrieved from reference TRBV11-3 and TRBJ1-1, is EAGVVQSPRYKIIEKKQPVAFWCNPISGHNTLYWYLQNLGQGPELLIRYENEEAVDDSQLPKDRFSAERLKGVDSTLKIQPAELGDSAVYLCASSSGAQAFFGQGTRLTVV.

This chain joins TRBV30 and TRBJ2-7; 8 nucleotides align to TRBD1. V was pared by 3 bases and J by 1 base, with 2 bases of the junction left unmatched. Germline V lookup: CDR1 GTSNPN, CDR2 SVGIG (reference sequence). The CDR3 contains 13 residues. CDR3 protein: CAWRTGVSYEQYF. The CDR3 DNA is TGTGCCTGGAGGACAGGGGTGTCCTACGAGCAGTACTTC.

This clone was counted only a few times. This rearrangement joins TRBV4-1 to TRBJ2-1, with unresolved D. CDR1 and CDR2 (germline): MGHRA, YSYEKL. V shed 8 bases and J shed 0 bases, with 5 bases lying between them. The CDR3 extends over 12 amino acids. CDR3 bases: TGCGCCAGCGGCGGCTCCTACAATGAGCAGTTCTTC. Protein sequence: CASGGSYNEQFF.

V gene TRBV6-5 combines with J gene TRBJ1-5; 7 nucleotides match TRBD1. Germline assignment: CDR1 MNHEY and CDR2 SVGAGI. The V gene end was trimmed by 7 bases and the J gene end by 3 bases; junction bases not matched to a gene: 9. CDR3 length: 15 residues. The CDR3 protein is CASITRDSHNQPQHF. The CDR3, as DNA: TGTGCCAGCATAACCCGGGACAGCCACAATCAGCCCCAGCATTTT.

CDR3 sequence: CASSLSSGRARDTGELFF. The CDR3 DNA reads as TGTGCCAGCAGCCTAAGTAGCGGGAGGGCCCGAGACACCGGGGAGCTGTTTTTT. The J gene is TRBJ2-2, the V gene TRBV5-6; 11 bases map to TRBD2. V shed 4 bases, J shed 3 bases, and the junction held 11 bases outside the gene matches. This CDR3 region has 18 residues. CDR1 and CDR2 from the germline V gene are SGHDT and YYEEEE.

In DNA form, the CDR3 reads TGCGCCAGCAGCACCGCCGGGACTAGCGGGAGATGGGTCACAGATACGCAGTATTTT. It translates to CASSTAGTSGRWVTDTQYF. The rearrangement uses TRBV5-1 and TRBJ2-3, with TRBD2 identical over 14 bases. CDR1 and CDR2 (germline): SGHRS, YFSETQ. The ends lost 4 bases at V and 2 bases at J; junction bases unmatched: 12. The CDR3 is made up of 19 amino acids.

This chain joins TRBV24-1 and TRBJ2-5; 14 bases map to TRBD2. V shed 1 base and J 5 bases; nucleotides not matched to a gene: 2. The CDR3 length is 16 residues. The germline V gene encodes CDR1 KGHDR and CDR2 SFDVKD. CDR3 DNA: TGTGCCACCAGTGATTTCGGACTAGCGGGAGGTGAGACCCAGTACTTC. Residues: CATSDFGLAGGETQYF.

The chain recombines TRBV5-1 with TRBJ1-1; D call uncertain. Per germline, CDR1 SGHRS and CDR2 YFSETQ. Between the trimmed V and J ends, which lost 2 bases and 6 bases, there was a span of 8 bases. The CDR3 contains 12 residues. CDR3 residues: CASSLSQAEAFF. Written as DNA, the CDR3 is TGCGCCAGCAGCTTATCTCAGGCTGAAGCTTTCTTT.

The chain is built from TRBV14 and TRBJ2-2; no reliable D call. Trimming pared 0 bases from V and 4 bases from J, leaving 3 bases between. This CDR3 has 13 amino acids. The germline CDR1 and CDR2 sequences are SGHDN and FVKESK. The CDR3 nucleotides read TGTGCCAGCAGCCAAGATCTCACCGGGGAGCTGTTTTTT. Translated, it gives CASSQDLTGELFF.

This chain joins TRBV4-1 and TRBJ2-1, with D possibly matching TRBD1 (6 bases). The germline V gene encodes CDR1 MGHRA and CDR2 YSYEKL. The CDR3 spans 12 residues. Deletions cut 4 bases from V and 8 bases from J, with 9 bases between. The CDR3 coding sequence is TGCGCCAGCAGCCCCTCAGGGGATGAGCAGTTCTTC. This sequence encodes CASSPSGDEQFF.

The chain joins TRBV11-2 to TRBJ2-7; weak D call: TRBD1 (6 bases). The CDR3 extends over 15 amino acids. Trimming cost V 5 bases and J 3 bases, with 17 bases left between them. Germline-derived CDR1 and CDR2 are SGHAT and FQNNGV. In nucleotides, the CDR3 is TGTGCCAGCAGCCTGGACTCGGGACAAGGCTACGAGCAGTACTTC. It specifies CASSLDSGQGYEQYF.

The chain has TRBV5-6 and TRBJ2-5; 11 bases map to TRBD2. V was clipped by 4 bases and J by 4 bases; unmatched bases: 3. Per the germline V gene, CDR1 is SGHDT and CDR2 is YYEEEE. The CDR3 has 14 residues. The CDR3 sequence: CASSRGLAVETQYF. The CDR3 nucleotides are TGTGCCAGCAGCCGGGGACTAGCGGTAGAGACCCAGTACTTC.

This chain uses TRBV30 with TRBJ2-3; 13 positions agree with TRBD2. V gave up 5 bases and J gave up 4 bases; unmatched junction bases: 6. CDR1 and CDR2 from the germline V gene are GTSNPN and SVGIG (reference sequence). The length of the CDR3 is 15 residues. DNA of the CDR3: TGTGCCTGGGGTGGGACTAGCGGGATGGCAGATACGCAGTATTTT. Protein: CAWGGTSGMADTQYF.

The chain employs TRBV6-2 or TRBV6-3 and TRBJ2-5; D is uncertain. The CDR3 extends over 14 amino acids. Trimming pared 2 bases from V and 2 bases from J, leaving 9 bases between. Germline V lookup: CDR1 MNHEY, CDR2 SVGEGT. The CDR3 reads CASSYKNIQETQYF. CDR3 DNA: TGTGCCAGCAGTTACAAAAACATACAAGAGACCCAGTACTTC.

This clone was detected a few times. The CDR3 coding sequence is TGTGCCAGCAGCTCCTCTTCCCGGACAGATACGCAGTATTTT. Translated, it gives CASSSSSRTDTQYF. The rearrangement links TRBV5-4 to TRBJ2-3; D is undetermined. The CDR3 contains 14 residues. V lost 3 bases, J lost 3 bases, and 11 bases lay in between. Germline V CDR1 and CDR2: SGHNT, YYREEE (reference sequence). The full variable domain, completed using reference TRBV5-4 and TRBJ2-3, is ETGVTQSPTHLIKTRGQQVTLRCSSQSGHNTVSWYQQALGQGPQFIFQYYREEENGRGNFPPRFSGLQFPNYSSELNVNALELDDSALYLCASSSSSRTDTQYFGPGTRLTVL.

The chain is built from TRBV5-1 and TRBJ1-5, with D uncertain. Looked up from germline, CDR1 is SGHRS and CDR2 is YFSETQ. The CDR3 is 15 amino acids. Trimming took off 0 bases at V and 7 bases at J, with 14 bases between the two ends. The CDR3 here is CASSLEVRVIQPQHF. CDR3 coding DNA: TGCGCCAGCAGCTTGGAGGTACGGGTAATACAGCCCCAGCATTTT.

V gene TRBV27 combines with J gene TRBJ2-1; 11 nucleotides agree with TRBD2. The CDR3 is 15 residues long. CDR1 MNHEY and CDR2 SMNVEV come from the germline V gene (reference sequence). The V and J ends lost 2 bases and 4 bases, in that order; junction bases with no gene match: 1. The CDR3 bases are TGTGCCAGCAGTTTAGGGACTAGCGGATACAATGAGCAGTTCTTC. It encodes CASSLGTSGYNEQFF.

The CDR3 sequence is CATLSTDRGVYEQYF. DNA of the CDR3: TGTGCCACCCTCTCCACAGACAGGGGAGTCTACGAGCAGTACTTC. V is TRBV10-3 and J is TRBJ2-7, with 8 bases fitting TRBD1. Trimming cost V 10 bases and J 3 bases; bases outside gene matches: 14. The CDR3 sequence is 15 residues long. Germline V gene data show CDR1 as ENHRY and CDR2 as SYGVKD.

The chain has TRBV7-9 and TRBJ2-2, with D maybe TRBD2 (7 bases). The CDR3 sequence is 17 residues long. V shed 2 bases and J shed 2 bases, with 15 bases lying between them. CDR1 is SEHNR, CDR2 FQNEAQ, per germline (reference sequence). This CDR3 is CASSLRGSGTNTGELFF. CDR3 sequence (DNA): TGTGCCAGCAGCTTACGTGGCAGCGGGACAAACACCGGGGAGCTGTTTTTT.

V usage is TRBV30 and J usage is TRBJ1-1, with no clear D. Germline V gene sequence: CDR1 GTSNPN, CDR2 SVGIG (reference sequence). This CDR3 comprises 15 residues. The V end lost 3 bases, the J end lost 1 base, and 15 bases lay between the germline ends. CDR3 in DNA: TGTGCCTGGAGCCCTAAGGGAGTTGGGAACACTGAAGCTTTCTTT. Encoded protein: CAWSPKGVGNTEAFF.

DNA for the CDR3: TGTGCCAGCAGCTTGCGCGGCCGCCCTTTGACTCACACTGAAGCTTTCTTT. Translating gives CASSLRGRPLTHTEAFF. V is TRBV5-6 and J is TRBJ1-1; D is unclear. Germline V gene lookup returns CDR1 SGHDT and CDR2 YYEEEE. The V gene lost 1 base and the J gene lost 3 bases, with 19 bases spanning the gap. The length of the CDR3 is 17 residues.

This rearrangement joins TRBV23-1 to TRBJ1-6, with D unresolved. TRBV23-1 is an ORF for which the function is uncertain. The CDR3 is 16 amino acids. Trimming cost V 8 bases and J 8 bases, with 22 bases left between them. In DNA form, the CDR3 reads TGCGCCAGCCTCCCCCGCACAAACCTCTCAGATTCACCCCTCCACTTT. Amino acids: CASLPRTNLSDSPLHF.